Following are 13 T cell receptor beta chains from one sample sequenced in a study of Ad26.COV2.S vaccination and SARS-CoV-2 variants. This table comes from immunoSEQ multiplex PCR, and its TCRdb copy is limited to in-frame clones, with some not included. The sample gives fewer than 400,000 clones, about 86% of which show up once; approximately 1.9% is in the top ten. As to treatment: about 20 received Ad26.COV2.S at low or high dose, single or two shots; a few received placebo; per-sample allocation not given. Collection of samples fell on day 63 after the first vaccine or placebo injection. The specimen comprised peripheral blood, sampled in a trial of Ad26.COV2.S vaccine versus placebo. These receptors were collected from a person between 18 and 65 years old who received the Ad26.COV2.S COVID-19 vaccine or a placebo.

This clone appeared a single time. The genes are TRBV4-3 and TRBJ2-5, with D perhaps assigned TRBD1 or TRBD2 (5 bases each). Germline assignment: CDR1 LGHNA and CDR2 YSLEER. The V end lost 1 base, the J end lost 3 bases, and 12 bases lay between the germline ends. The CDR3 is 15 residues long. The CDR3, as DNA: TGCGCCAGCAGCCAAGGTCGGGACCGCGAAGAGACCCAGTACTTC. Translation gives CASSQGRDREETQYF.

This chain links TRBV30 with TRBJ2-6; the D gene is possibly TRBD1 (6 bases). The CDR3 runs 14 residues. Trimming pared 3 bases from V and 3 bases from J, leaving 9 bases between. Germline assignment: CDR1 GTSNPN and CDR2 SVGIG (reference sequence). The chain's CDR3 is CAWREGGGANVLTF. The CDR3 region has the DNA TGTGCCTGGAGGGAAGGGGGTGGGGCCAACGTCCTGACTTTC.

CDR3 protein: CASTGAGGQRTGNTIYF. CDR3 nucleotides: TGTGCCAGCACGGGGGCAGGAGGGCAACGGACTGGAAACACCATATATTTT. The V and J genes are TRBV7-8 and TRBJ1-3; weak D call: TRBD1 (6 bases). Germline CDR1 reads SGHVS; CDR2 reads FQNEAQ. The V and J ends lost 7 bases and 2 bases respectively, with 21 bases between them. This CDR3 spans 17 amino acids.

The CDR3 DNA sequence: TGTGCCAGCCACATTTTGGTGGCCTCCCGGAATGGCTACACCTTC. The encoded protein is CASHILVASRNGYTF. The chain employs TRBV6-5 and TRBJ1-2, with no clear D. The CDR3 contains 15 residues. Germline V gene lookup returns CDR1 MNHEY and CDR2 SVGAGI. V lost 8 bases and J 6 bases, leaving 22 bases between the germline ends.

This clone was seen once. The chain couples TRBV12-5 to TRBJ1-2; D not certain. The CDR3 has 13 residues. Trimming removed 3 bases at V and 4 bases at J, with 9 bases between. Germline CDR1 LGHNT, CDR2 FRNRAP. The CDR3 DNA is TGTGCTAGTGGTTTTGAATTATCCTATGGCTACACCTTC. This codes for CASGFELSYGYTF.

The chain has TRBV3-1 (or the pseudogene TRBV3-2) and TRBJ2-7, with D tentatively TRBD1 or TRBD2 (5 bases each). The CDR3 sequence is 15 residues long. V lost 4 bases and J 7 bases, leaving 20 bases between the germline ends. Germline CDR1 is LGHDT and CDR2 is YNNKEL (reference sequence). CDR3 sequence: CASSPLDVYEGEQYF. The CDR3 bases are TGTGCCAGCAGCCCTCTGGACGTGTACGAGGGGGAGCAGTACTTC.

CDR3 coding DNA: TGCGCCAGCAGCTTCTGGACAGGGGGCGGTGAAGCTTTCTTT. This codes for CASSFWTGGGEAFF. This sequence joins TRBV5-1 and TRBJ1-1, with 11 bases fitting TRBD1. Germline V gives CDR1 SGHRS, CDR2 YFSETQ. V shed 2 bases and J 7 bases; nucleotides not matched to a gene: 4. CDR3 length: 14 residues. The full variable domain, in which reference TRBV5-1 and TRBJ1-1 provide the parts outside the CDR3, is KAGVTQTPRYLIKTRGQQVTLSCSPISGHRSVSWYQQTPGQGLQFLFEYFSETQRNKGNFPGRFSGRQFSNSRSEMNVSTLELGDSALYLCASSFWTGGGEAFFGQGTRLTVV.

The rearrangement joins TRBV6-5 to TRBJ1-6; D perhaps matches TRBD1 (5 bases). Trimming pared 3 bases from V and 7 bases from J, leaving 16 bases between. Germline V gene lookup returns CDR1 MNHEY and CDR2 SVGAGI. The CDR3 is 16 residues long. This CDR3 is CASSYGTRTGNSPLHF. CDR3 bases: TGTGCCAGCAGTTATGGGACTCGGACGGGGAATTCACCCCTCCACTTT.

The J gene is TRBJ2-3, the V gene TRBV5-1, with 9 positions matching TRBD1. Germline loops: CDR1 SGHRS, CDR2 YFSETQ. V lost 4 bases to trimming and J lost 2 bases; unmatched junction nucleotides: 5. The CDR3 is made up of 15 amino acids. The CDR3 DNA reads TGCGCCAGCAGCCTTGGGACAGGGCCCACAGATACGCAGTATTTT. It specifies CASSLGTGPTDTQYF.

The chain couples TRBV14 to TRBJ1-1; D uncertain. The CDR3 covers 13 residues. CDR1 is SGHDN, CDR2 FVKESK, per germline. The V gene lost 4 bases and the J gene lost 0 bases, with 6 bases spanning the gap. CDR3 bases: TGTGCCAGCAGCCCCAGCATGAACACTGAAGCTTTCTTT. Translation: CASSPSMNTEAFF.

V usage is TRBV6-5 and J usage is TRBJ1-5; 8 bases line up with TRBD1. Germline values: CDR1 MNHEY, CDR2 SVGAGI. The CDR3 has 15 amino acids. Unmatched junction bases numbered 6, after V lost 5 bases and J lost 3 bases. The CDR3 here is CASSNTGQVNQPQHF. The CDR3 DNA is TGTGCCAGCAGTAATACGGGACAGGTCAATCAGCCCCAGCATTTT.

CDR3 coding DNA: TGTGCCAGCAGTCTACGGGGGTTTGGGCAGCCCCAGCATTTT. Translating it yields CASSLRGFGQPQHF. This sequence joins TRBV6-2 or TRBV6-3 and TRBJ1-5; a weak D match, TRBD1 (5 bases). The germline V gene encodes CDR1 MNHEY and CDR2 SVGEGT. With 5 bases removed from V and 7 bases from J, the gap between germline ends came to 15 bases. This CDR3 has 14 amino acids.

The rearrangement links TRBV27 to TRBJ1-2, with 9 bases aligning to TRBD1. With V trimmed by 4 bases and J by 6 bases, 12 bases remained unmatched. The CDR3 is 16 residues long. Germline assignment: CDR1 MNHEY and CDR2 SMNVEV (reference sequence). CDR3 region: CASSSPGTGRRDGYTF. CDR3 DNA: TGTGCCAGCAGTTCCCCCGGGACAGGGCGTAGAGATGGCTACACCTTC.